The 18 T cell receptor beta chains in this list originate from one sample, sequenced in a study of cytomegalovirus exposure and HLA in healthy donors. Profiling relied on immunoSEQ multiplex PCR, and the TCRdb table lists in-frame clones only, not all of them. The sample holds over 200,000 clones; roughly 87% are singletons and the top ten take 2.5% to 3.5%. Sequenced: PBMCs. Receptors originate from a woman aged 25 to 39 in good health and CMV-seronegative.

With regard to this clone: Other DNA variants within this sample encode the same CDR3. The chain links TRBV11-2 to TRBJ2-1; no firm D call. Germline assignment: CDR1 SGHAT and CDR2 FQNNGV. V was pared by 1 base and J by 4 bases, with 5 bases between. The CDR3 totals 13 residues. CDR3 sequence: CASSLGLYNEQFF. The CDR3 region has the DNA TGTGCCAGCAGCTTAGGCCTTTACAATGAGCAGTTCTTC.

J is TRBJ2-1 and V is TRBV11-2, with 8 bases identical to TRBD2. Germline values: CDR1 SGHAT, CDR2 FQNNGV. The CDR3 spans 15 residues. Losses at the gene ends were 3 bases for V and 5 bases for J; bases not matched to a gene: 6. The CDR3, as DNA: TGTGCCAGCAGCTTCTCGGGAGGGCCGGACAATGAGCAGTTCTTC. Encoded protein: CASSFSGGPDNEQFF.

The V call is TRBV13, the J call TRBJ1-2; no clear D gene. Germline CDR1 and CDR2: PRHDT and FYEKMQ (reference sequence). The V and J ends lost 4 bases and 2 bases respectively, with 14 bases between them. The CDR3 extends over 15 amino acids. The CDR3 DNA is TGTGCCAGCAGCTCCTATTCCGGGAACAACTATGGCTACACCTTC. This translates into CASSSYSGNNYGYTF.

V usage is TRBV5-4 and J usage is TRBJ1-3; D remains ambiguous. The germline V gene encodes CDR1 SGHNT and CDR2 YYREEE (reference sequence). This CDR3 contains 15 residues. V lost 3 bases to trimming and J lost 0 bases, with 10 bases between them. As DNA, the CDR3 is TGTGCCAGCAGCTCTGAGATTGACTCTGGAAACACCATATATTTT. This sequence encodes CASSSEIDSGNTIYF.

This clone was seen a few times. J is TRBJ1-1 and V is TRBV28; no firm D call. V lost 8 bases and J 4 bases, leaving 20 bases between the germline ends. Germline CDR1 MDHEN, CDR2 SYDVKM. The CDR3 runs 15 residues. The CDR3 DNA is TGTGCCAGCTCCACCCGGGCTCGAGGAGTCACTGAAGCTTTCTTT. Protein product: CASSTRARGVTEAFF.

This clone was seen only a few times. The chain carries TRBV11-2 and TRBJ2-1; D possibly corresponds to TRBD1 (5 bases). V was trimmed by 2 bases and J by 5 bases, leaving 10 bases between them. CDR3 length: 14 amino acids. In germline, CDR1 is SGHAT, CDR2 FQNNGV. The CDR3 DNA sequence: TGTGCCAGCAGCTTATCAGGGTTCGACAATGAGCAGTTCTTC. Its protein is CASSLSGFDNEQFF.

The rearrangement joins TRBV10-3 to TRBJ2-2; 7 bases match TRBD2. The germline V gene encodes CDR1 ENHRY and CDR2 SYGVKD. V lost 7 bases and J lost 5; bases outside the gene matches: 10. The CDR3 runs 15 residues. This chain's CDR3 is CAINQGGPLTGELFF. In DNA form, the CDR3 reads TGTGCCATCAACCAGGGAGGGCCGTTGACCGGGGAGCTGTTTTTT.

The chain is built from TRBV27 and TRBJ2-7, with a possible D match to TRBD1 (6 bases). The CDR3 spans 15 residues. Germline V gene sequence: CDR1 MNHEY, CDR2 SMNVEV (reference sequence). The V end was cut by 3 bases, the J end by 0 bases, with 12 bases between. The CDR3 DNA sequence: TGTGCCAGCAGTTTCCAAACAGGGCCCTCCTACGAGCAGTACTTC. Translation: CASSFQTGPSYEQYF.

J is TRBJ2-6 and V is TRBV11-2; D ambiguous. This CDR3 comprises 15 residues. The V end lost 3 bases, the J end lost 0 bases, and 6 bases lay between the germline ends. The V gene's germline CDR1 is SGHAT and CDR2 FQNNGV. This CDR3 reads CASSFSASGANVLTF. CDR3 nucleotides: TGTGCCAGCAGCTTCTCAGCCTCTGGGGCCAACGTCCTGACTTTC.

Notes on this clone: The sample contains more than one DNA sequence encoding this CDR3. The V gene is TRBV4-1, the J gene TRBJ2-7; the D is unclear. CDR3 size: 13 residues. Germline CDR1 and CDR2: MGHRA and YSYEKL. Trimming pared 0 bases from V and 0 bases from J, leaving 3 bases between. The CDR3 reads CASSQDFSYEQYF. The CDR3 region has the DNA TGCGCCAGCAGCCAAGACTTCTCCTACGAGCAGTACTTC.

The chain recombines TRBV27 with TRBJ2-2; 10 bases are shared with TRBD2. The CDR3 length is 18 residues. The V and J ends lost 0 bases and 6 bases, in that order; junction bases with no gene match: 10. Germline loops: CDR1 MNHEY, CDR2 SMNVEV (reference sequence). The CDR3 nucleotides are TGTGCCAGCAGTTTATCCCCCACGCTAGCGGGAGAGTCCGGGGAGCTGTTTTTT. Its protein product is CASSLSPTLAGESGELFF.

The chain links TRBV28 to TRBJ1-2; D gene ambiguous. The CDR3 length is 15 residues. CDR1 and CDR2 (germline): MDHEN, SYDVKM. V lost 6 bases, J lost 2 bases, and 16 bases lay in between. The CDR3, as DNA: TGTGCCAGCAGGGCAGGTAAAATTGCGAACTATGGCTACACCTTC. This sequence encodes CASRAGKIANYGYTF.

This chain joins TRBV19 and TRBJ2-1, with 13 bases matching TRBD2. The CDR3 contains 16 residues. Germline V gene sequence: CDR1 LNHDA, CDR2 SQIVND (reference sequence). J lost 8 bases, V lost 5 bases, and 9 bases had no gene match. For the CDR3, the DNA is TGTGCCAGTAGTCCAACAGGACTAGCGGGAGTATATGAGCAGTTCTTC. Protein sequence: CASSPTGLAGVYEQFF.

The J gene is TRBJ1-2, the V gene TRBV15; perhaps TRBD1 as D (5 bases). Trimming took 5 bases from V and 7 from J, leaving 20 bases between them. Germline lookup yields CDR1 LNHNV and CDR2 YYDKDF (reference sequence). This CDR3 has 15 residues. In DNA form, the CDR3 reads TGTGCCACCAGCCAGAGATTGGAGGGGACTGGTGGCTACACCTTC. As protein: CATSQRLEGTGGYTF.

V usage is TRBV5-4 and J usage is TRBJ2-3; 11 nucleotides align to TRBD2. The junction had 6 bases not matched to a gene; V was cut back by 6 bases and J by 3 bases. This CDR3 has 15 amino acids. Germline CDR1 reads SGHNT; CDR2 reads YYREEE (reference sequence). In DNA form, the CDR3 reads TGTGCCAGCAACCCGGGACTAGCGGCGACAGATACGCAGTATTTT. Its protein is CASNPGLAATDTQYF.

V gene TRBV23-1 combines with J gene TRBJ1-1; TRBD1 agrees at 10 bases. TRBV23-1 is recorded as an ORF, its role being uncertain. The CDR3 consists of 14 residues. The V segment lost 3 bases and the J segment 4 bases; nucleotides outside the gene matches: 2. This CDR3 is CASSQRQGATEAFF. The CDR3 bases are TGCGCCAGCAGTCAGAGACAGGGGGCCACTGAAGCTTTCTTT.

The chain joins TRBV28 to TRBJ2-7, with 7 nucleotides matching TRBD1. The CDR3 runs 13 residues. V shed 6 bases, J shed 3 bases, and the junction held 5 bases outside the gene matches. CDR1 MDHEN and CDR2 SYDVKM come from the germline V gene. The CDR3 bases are TGTGCCAGCAGCAGGACAGGTGACTACGAGCAGTACTTC. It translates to CASSRTGDYEQYF.

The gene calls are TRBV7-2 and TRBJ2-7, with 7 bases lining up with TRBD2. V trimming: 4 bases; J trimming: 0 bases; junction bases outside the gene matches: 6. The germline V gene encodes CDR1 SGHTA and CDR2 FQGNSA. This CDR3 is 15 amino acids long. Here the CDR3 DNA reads TGTGCCAGCAGCTACCTAGCGGTCGGCTCCTACGAGCAGTACTTC. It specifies CASSYLAVGSYEQYF. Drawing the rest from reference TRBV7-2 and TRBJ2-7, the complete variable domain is GAGVSQSPSNKVTEKGKDVELRCDPISGHTALYWYRQSLGQGLEFLIYFQGNSAPDKSGLPSDRFSAERTGGSVSTLTIQRTQQEDSAVYLCASSYLAVGSYEQYFGPGTRLTVT.